Below, one TCR beta chain is given with its context. CDR1 and CDR2 (germline): SEHNR, FQNEAQ (reference sequence). The CDR3 covers 13 residues. V dropped 5 bases and J dropped 2 bases, with 9 bases sitting between them. The entry originates in a study of T-cell memory formation after mild COVID-19. For the study at large: There were largely donor-specific TCR clusters.

A 5'RACE reaction primed in the constant segment made cDNA libraries of TCR alpha and TCR beta, and these carried sample barcodes and UMIs. TCRdb re-called the 5' RACE reads through MiXCR, storing one row per CDR3 protein. Of fewer than 350,000 distinct CDR3 sequences in the sample, around 8% were seen once. Input material: PBMCs or a T cell subset sorted from them (not recorded which). The chain combines TRBV7-9 with TRBJ1-1; D remains unclear. This clonotype was obtained from a man aged 18 to 35 who had mild COVID-19 (a few samples of this study predate the infection). Cell type and time point are not known. The CDR3, as DNA: TGTGCCAGCAGCGCTACAGAAAACACTGAAGCTTTCTTT. Translating gives CASSATENTEAFF.